This T cell receptor beta chain derives from a study of spatial heterogeneity in lung cancer. Background on the study: The cohort: approximately 66 early-stage, untreated non-small cell lung cancer patients.

Germline-derived CDR1 and CDR2 are DFQATT and SNEGSKA (reference sequence). CDR3 length: 15 residues. Study-level points and caveats: Tumor TCRs that were ubiquitous and expanded showed up in blood more at resection than follow-up.

Time point here: blood at routine non-recurrence follow-up after resection. In each case, whole RNA from tumor, nontumor lung or frozen PBMC was sequenced unsorted. In its sample, this clonotype was seen many times. The antigen remains undetermined. At one end, the junction sequence differs from germline, possibly due to a read error. Individually, TCR cDNA molecules were each labelled with a unique molecular identifier. TCRdb re-analysed the 5' RACE reads in MiXCR, keeping a single row per CDR3 protein. The sample consists of some 54,000 distinct CDR3 sequences, around 7.7% of them appearing once. V and J are TRBV20-1 and TRBJ2-3; possibly TRBD2 for D (6 bases). This material consisted of PBMCs, taken at follow-up. The receptor comes from a female donor with early-stage non-small cell lung cancer. The chain's CDR3 is CSATVSGTSTDTQYF. DNA for the CDR3: TGCAGCGCTACGGTATCCGGGACTAGCACAGATACGCAGTATTTT.